This TCR beta chain originates from a study of blood T cell repertoires in COVID-19. Study summary: The United States, Italy and Spain supplied acute and convalescent COVID-19 samples.

Sequenced by immunoSEQ multiplex PCR; TCRdb stores in-frame clones only, minus some. The profile shows 95,000 to 120,000 clones, around 81% of them singletons. CDR3 length: 13 residues. Sequencing used peripheral blood. This receptor was taken from a woman in her 70s with acute or convalescent COVID-19. The V gene is TRBV21-1, the J gene TRBJ2-5; TRBD1, as called in the table, went unchecked against the DNA. TRBV21-1 is classified as a pseudogene. CDR3 coding DNA: TGTGCCAGCAGGGGGGACACCAAAGAGACCCAGTACTTC. Its translation: CASRGDTKETQYF.